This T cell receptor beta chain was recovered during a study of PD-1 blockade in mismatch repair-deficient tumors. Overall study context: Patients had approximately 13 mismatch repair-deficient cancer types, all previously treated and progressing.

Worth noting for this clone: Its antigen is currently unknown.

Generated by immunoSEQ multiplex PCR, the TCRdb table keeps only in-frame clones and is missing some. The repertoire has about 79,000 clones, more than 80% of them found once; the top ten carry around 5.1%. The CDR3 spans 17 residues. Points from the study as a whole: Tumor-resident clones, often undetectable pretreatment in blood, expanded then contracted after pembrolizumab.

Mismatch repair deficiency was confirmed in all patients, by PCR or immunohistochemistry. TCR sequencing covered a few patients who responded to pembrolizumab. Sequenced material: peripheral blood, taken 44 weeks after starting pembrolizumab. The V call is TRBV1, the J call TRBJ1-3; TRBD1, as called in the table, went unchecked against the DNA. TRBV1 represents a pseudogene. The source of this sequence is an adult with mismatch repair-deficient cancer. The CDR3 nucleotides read TGCACCAGCAGCCAAGAGACACCAATACACTCTGGAAACACCATATATTTT. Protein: CTSSQETPIHSGNTIYF.